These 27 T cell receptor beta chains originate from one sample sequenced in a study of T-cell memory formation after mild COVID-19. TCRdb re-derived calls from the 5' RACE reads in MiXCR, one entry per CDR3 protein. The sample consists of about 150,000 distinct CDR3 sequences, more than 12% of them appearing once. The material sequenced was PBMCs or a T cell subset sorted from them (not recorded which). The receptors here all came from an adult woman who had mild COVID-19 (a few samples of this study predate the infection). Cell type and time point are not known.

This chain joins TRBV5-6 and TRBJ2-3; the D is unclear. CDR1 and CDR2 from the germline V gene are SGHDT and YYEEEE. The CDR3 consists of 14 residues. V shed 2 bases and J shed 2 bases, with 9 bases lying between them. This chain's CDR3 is CASSFRQITDTQYF. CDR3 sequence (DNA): TGTGCCAGCAGCTTTCGGCAGATCACAGATACGCAGTATTTT.

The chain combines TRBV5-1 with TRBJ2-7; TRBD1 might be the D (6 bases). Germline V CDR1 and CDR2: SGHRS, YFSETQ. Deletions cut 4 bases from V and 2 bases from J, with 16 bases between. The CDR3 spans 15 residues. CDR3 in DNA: TGCGCCAGCAGCCAATCCGGGACAAGTACCTACGAGCAGTACTTC. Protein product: CASSQSGTSTYEQYF.

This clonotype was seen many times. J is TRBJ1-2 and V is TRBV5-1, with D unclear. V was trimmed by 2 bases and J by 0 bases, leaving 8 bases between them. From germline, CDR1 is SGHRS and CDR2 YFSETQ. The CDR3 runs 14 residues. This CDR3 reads CASSFAETNYGYTF. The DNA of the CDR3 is TGCGCCAGCAGCTTTGCGGAGACTAACTATGGCTACACCTTC.

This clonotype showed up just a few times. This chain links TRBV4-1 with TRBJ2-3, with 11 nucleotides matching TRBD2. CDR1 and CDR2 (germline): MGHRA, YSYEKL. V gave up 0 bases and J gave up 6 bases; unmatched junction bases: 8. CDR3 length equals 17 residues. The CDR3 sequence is CASSQDQGSGGADTQYF. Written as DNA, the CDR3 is TGCGCCAGCAGCCAAGATCAAGGTAGCGGGGGGGCGGATACGCAGTATTTT.

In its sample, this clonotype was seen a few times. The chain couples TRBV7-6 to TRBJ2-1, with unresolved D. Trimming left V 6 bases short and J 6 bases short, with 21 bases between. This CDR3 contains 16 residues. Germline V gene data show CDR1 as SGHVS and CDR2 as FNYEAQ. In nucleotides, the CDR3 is TGTGCCAGCAGTTCAGCCCGGGCCCTTCGACGCAATGAGCAGTTCTTC. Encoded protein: CASSSARALRRNEQFF.

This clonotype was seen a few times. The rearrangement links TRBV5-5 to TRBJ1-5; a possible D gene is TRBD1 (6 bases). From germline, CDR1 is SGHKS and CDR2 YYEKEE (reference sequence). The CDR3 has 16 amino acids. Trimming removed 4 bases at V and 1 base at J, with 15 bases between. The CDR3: CASSVQGMRSNQPQHF. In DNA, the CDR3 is TGTGCCAGCAGCGTTCAGGGGATGAGGAGCAATCAGCCCCAGCATTTT.

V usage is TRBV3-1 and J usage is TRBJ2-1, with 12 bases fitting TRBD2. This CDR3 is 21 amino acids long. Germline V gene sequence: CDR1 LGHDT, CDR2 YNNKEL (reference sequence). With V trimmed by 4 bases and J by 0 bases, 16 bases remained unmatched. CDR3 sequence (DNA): TGTGCCAGCAGCCGAACAGGACTACTAGCGGGAGGAACAATCTCCTACAATGAGCAGTTCTTC. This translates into CASSRTGLLAGGTISYNEQFF.

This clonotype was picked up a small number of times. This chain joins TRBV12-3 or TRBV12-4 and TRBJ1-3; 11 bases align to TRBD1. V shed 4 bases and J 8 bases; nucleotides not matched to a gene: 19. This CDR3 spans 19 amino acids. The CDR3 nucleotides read TGTGCCAGCAGTTCCTATGGCCGGGGGACAGGGGGTTCTCGGGACACCATATATTTT. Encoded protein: CASSSYGRGTGGSRDTIYF.

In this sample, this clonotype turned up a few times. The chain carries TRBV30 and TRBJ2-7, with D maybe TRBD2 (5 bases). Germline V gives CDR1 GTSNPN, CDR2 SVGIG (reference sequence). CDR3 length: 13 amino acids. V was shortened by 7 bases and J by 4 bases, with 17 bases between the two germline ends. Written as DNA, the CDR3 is TGTGCCTACCATCAACTAGACCGTTACGAGCAGTACTTC. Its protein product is CAYHQLDRYEQYF.

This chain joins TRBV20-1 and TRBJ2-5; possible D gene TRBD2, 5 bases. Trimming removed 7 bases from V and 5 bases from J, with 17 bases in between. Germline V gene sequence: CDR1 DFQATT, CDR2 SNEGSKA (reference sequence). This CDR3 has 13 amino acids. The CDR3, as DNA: TGCAGTGGCATGGACTGGGCCGCTGAGACCCAGTACTTC. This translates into CSGMDWAAETQYF.

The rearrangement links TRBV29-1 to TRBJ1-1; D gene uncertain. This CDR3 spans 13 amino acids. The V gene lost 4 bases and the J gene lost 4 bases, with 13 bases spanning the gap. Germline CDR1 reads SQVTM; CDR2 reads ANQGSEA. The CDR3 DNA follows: TGCAGCGTTGGCGAGGGAACGAGCACTGAAGCTTTCTTT. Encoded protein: CSVGEGTSTEAFF. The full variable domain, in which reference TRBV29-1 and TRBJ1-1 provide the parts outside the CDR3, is SAVISQKPSRDICQRGTSLTIQCQVDSQVTMMFWYRQQPGQSLTLIATANQGSEATYESGFVIDKFPISRPNLTFSTLTVSNMSPEDSSIYLCSVGEGTSTEAFFGQGTRLTVV.

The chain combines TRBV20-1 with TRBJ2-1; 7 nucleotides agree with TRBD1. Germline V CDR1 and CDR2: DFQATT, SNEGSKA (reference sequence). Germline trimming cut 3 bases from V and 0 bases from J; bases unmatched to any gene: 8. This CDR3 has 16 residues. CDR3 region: CSARDHRGSSYNEQFF. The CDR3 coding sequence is TGCAGTGCTAGGGACCACAGGGGAAGCTCCTACAATGAGCAGTTCTTC.

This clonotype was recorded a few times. The CDR3 region has the DNA TGCGCCAGCAGCCAAGATAGCGGCTTCCAAATAGCAGATGAGCAGTTCTTC. It is translated as CASSQDSGFQIADEQFF. The J gene is TRBJ2-1, the V gene TRBV4-3; maybe TRBD2 (6 bases). From germline, CDR1 is LGHNA and CDR2 YSLEER. The CDR3 spans 17 residues. V dropped 0 bases and J dropped 8 bases, with 20 bases sitting between them.

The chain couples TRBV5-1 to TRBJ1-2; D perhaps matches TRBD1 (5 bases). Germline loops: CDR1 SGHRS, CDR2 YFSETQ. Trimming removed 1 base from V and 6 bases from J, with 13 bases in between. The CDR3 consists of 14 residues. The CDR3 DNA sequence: TGCGCCAGCAGCTTGAGTGGGACCAACGATGGCTACACCTTC. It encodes CASSLSGTNDGYTF.

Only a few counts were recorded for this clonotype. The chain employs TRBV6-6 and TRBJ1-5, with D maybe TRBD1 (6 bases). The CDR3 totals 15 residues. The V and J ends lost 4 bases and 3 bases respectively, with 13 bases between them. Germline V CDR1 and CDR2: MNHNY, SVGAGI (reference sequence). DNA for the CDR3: TGTGCCAGCAGTTGGGTGGACAGTATCAATCAGCCCCAGCATTTT. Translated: CASSWVDSINQPQHF.

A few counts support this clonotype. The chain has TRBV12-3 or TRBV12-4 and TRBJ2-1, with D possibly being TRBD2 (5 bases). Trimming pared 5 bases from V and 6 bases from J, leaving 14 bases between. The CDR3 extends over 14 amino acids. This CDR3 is CASSPSGLSNEQFF. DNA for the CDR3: TGTGCCAGCAGTCCCTCCGGACTGTCCAATGAGCAGTTCTTC.

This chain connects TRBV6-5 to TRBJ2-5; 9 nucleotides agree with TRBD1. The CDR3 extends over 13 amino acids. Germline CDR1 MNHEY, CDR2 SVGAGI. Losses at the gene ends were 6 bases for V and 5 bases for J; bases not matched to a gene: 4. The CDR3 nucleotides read TGTGCCAGCAGGAGGGACAGGGTGGAGACCCAGTACTTC. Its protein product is CASRRDRVETQYF.

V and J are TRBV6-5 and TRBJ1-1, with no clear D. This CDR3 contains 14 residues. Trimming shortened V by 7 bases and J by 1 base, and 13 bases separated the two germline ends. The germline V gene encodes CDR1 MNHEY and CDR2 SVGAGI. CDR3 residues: CASNLYGSNTEAFF. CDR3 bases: TGTGCCAGCAACTTGTACGGGTCGAACACTGAAGCTTTCTTT.

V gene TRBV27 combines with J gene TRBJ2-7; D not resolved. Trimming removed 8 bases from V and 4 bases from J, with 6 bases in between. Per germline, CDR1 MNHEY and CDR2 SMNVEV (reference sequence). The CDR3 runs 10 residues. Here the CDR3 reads CASGRYEQYF. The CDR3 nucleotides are TGTGCCAGCGGTAGATACGAGCAGTACTTC.

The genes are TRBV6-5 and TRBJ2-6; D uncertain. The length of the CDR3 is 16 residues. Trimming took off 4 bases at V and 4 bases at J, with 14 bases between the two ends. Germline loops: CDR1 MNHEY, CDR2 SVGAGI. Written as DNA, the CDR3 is TGTGCCAGCAGTTCGAACGTCGGATCGGGGGCCAACGTCCTGACTTTC. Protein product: CASSSNVGSGANVLTF.

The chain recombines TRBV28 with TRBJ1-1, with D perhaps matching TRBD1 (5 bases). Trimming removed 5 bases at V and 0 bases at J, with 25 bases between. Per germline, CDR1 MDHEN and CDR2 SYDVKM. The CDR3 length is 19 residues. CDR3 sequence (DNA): TGTGCCAGCAGTCCCCCCCACGGGGGGGTTAAACAAATGAACACTGAAGCTTTCTTT. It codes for CASSPPHGGVKQMNTEAFF.

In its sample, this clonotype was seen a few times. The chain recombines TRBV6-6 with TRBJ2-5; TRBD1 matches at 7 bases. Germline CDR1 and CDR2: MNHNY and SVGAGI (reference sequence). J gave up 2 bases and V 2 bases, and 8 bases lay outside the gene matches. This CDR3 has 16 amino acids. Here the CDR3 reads CASSYPGTASQETQYF. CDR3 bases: TGTGCCAGCAGTTACCCGGGGACAGCTTCACAAGAGACCCAGTACTTC.

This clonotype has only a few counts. As DNA, the CDR3 is TGTGCCAGCAGCTCGGCGGGCACAGATACGCAGTATTTT. It specifies CASSSAGTDTQYF. The chain carries TRBV7-3 and TRBJ2-3; D call uncertain. The germline V gene has CDR1 SGHTA and CDR2 FQGTGA. The V gene lost 4 bases and the J gene lost 1 base, with 6 bases spanning the gap. This CDR3 has 13 amino acids. The whole variable domain, remainder taken from reference TRBV7-3 and TRBJ2-3, is GAGVSQTPSNKVTEKGKYVELRCDPISGHTALYWYRQSLGQGPEFLIYFQGTGAADDSGLPNDRFFAVRPEGSVSTLKIQRTERGDSAVYLCASSSAGTDTQYFGPGTRLTVL.

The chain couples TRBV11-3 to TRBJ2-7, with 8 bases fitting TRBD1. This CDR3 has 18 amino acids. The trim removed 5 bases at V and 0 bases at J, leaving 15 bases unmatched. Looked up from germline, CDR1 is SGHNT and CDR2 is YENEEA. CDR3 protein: CASSGRTGSQASSYEQYF. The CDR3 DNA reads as TGTGCCAGCAGCGGTCGGACAGGGTCCCAAGCAAGCTCCTACGAGCAGTACTTC.

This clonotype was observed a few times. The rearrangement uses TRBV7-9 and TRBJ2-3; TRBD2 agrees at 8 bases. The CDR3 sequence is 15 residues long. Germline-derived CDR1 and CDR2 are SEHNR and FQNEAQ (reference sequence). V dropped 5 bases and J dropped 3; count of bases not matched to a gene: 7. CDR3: CASSPRGGETDTQYF. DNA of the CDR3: TGTGCCAGCAGCCCCCGGGGGGGAGAAACAGATACGCAGTATTTT.

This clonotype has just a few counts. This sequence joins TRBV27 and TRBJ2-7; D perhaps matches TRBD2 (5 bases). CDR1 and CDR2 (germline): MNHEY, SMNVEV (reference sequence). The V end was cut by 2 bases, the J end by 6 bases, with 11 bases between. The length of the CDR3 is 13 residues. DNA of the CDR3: TGTGCCAGCAGTTTAGCTAACGCGGGCGAGCAGTACTTC. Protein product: CASSLANAGEQYF.

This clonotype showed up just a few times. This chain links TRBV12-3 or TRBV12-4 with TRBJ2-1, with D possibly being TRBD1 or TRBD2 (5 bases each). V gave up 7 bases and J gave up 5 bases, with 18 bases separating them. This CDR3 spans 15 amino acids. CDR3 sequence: CASNPGAGRDNEQFF. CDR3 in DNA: TGTGCCAGCAATCCCGGGGCCGGACGCGACAATGAGCAGTTCTTC.